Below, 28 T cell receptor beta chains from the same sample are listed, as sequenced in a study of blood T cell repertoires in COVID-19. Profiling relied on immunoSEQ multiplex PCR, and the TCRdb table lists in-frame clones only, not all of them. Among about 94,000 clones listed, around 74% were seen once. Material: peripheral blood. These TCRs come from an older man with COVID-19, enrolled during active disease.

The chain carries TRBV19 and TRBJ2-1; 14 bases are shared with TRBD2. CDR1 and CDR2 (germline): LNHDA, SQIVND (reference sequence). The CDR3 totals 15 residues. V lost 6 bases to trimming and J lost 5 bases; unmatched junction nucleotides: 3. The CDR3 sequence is CASSPGLAGDNEQFF. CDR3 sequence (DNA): TGTGCCAGTAGCCCGGGACTAGCGGGGGACAATGAGCAGTTCTTC. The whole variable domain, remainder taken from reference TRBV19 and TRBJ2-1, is DGGITQSPKYLFRKEGQNVTLSCEQNLNHDAMYWYRQDPGQGLRLIYYSQIVNDFQKGDIAEGYSVSREKKESFPLTVTSAQKNPTAFYLCASSPGLAGDNEQFFGPGTRLTVL.

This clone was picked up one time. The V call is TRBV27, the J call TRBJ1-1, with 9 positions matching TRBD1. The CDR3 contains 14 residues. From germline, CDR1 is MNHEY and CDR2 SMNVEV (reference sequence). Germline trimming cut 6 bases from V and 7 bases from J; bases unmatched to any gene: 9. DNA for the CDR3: TGTGCCAGCAGCCACCCACAGGGGGCTGGTGAAGCTTTCTTT. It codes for CASSHPQGAGEAFF.

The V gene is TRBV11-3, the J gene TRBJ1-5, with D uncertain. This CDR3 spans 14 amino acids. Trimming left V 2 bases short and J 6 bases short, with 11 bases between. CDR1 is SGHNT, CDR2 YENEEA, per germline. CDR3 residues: CASSLNLSGQPQHF. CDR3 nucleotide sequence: TGTGCCAGCAGCTTAAACTTGTCGGGTCAGCCCCAGCATTTT.

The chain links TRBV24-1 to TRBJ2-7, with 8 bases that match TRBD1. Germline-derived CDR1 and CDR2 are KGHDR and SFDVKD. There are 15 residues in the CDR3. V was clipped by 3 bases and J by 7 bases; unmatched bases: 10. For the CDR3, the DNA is TGTGCCACCAGTGATCCCCGGACAGGGTCCGTGGAGCAGTACTTC. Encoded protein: CATSDPRTGSVEQYF.

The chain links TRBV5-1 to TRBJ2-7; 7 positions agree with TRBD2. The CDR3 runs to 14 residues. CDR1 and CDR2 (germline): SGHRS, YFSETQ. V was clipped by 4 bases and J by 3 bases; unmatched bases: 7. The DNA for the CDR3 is TGCGCCAGCAGCGCACTGGGGGGGAACTACGAGCAGTACTTC. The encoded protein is CASSALGGNYEQYF.

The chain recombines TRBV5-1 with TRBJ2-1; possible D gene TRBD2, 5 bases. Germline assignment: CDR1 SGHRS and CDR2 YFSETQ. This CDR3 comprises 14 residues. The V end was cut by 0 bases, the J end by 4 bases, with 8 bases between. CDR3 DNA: TGCGCCAGCAGCTTGGAGGGCGGGTACAATGAGCAGTTCTTC. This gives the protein CASSLEGGYNEQFF.

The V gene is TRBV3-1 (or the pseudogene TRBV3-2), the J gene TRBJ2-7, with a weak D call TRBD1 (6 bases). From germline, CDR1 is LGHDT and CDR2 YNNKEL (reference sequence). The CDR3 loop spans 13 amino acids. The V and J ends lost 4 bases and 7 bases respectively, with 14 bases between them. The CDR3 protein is CASSPWTVGEQYF. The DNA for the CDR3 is TGTGCCAGCAGCCCCTGGACAGTAGGGGAGCAGTACTTC.

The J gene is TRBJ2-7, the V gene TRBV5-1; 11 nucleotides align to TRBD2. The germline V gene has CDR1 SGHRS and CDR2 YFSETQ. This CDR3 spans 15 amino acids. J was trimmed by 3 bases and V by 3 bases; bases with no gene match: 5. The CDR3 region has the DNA TGCGCCAGCAGCTCCGGAACTAGCGGGAGCTACGAGCAGTACTTC. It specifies CASSSGTSGSYEQYF.

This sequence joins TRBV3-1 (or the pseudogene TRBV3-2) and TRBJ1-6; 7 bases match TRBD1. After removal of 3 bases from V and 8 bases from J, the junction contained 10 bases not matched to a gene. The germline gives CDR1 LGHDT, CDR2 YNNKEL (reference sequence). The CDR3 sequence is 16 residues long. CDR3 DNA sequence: TGTGCCAGCAGCCAGGCCGGGGCAGGGGGTGATTCACCCCTCCACTTT. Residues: CASSQAGAGGDSPLHF.

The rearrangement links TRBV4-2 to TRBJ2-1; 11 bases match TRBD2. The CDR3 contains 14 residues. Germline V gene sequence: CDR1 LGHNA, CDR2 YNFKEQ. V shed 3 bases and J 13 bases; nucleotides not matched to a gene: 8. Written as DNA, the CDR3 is TGTGCCAGCAGCCACACTCTAGCGGGAGGTACACAGTTCTTC. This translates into CASSHTLAGGTQFF.

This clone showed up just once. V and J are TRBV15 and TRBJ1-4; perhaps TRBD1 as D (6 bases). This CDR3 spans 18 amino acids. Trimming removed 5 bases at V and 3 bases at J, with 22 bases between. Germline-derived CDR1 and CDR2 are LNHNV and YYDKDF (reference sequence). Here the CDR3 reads CATSLTGTQNLANEKLFF. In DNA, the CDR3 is TGTGCCACCAGCTTGACCGGGACACAAAACTTAGCTAATGAAAAACTGTTTTTT. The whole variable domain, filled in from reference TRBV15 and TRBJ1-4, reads DAMVIQNPRYQVTQFGKPVTLSCSQTLNHNVMYWYQQKSSQAPKLLFHYYDKDFNNEADTPDNFQSRRPNTSFCFLDIRSPGLGDTAMYLCATSLTGTQNLANEKLFFGSGTQLSVL.

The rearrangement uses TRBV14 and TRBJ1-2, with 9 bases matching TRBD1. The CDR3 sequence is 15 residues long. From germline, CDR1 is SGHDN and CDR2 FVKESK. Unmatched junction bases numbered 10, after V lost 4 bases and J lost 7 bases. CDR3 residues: CASSRYRGLAGGYTF. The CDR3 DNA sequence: TGTGCCAGCAGCCGATACAGGGGGCTGGCTGGTGGCTACACCTTC.

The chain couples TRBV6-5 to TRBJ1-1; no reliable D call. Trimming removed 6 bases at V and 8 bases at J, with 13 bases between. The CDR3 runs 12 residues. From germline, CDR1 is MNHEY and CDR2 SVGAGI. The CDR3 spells CASSRLGEEAFF. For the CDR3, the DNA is TGTGCCAGCAGCCGGCTCGGGGAGGAAGCTTTCTTT.

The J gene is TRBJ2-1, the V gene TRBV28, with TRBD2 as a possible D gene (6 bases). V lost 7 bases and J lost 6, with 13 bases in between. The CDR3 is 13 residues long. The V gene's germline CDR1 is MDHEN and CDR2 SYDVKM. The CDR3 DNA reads TGTGCCAGCACCAAGGCGGGACTCAATGAGCAGTTCTTC. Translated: CASTKAGLNEQFF.

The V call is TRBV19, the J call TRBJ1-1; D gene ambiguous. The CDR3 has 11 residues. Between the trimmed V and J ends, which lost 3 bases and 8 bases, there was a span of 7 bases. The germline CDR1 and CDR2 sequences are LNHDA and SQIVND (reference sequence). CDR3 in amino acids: CASSIQVEAFF. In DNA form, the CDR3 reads TGTGCCAGTAGTATCCAGGTGGAAGCTTTCTTT.

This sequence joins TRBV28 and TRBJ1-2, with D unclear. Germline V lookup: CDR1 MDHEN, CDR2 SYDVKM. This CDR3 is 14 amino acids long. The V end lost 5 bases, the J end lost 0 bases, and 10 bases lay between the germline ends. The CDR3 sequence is CASSRRQTNYGYTF. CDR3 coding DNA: TGTGCCAGCAGTCGGAGGCAGACTAACTATGGCTACACCTTC.

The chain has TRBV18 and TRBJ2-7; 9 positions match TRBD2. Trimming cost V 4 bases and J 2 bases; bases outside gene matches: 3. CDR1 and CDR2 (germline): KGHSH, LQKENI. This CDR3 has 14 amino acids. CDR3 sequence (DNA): TGTGCCAGCTCACAAGCGGGAGGCCCCTACGAGCAGTACTTC. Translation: CASSQAGGPYEQYF.

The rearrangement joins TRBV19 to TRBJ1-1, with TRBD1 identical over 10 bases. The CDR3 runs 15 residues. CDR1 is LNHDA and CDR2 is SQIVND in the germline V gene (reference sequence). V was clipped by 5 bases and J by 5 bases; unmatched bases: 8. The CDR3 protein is CASSSGDRGETEAFF. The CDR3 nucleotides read TGTGCCAGTAGTTCGGGGGACAGGGGTGAGACTGAAGCTTTCTTT.

The CDR3 nucleotides read TGTGCCAGCAGCGTAGTACGACAGGGGGGGATAGATACGCAGTATTTT. Its translation is CASSVVRQGGIDTQYF. The V gene is TRBV9, the J gene TRBJ2-3; 9 nucleotides line up with TRBD1. The V gene end was trimmed by 0 bases and the J gene end by 5 bases; junction bases not matched to a gene: 7. The CDR3 totals 16 residues. CDR1 is SGDLS and CDR2 is YYNGEE in the germline V gene.

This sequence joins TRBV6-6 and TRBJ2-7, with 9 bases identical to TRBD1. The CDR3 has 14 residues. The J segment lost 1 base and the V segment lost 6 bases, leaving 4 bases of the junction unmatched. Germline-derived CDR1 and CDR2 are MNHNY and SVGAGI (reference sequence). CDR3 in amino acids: CASRLDRGSYEQYF. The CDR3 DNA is TGTGCCAGCAGACTGGACAGGGGTTCCTACGAGCAGTACTTC.

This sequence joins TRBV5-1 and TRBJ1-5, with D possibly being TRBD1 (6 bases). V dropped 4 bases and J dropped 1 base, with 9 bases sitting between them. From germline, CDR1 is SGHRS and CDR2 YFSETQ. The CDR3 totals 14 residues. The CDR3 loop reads CASSEGESNQPQHF. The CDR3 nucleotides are TGCGCCAGCAGCGAGGGGGAAAGCAATCAGCCCCAGCATTTT.

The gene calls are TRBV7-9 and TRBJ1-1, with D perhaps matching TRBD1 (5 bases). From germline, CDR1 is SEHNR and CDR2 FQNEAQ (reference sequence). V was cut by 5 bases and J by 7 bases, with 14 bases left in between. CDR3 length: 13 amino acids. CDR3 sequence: CASSPTGVGEAFF. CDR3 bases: TGTGCCAGCAGCCCAACGGGGGTGGGTGAAGCTTTCTTT. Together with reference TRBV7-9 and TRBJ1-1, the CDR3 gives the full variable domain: DTGVSQNPRHKITKRGQNVTFRCDPISEHNRLYWYRQTLGQGPEFLTYFQNEAQLEKSRLLSDRFSAERPKGSFSTLEIQRTEQGDSAMYLCASSPTGVGEAFFGQGTRLTVV.

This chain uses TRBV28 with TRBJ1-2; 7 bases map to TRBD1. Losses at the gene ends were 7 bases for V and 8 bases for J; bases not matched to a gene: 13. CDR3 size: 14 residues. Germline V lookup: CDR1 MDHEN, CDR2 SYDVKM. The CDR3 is CASISSGTVVGYTF. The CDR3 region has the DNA TGTGCCAGCATCTCTTCCGGGACAGTTGTAGGCTACACCTTC.

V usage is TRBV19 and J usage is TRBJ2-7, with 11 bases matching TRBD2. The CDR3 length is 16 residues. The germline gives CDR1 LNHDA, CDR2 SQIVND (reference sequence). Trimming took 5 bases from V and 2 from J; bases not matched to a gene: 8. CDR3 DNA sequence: TGTGCCAGTAGTCTCAGACTAGCGGGGATCGCCTACGAGCAGTACTTC. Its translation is CASSLRLAGIAYEQYF. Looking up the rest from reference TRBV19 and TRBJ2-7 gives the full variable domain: DGGITQSPKYLFRKEGQNVTLSCEQNLNHDAMYWYRQDPGQGLRLIYYSQIVNDFQKGDIAEGYSVSREKKESFPLTVTSAQKNPTAFYLCASSLRLAGIAYEQYFGPGTRLTVT.

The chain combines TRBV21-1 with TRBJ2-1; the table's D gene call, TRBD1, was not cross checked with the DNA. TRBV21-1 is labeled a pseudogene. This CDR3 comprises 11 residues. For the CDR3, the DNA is TGTGCCAGCAGCAAAGTTTTTTTCAAGTTCTTC. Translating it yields CASSKVFFKFF.

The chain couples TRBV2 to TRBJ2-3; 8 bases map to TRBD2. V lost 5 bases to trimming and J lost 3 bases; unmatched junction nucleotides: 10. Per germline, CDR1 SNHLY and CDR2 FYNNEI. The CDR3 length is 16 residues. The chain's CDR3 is CASSLDSGSKTDTQYF. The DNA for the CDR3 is TGTGCCAGCAGTCTCGACAGCGGGAGCAAAACAGATACGCAGTATTTT.

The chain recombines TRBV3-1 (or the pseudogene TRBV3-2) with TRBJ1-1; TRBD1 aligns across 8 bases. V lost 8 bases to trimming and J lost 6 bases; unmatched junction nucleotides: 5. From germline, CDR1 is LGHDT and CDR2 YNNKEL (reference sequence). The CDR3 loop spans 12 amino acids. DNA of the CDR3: TGTGCCAGCGAACAGGGGGGATCTGAAGCTTTCTTT. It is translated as CASEQGGSEAFF.

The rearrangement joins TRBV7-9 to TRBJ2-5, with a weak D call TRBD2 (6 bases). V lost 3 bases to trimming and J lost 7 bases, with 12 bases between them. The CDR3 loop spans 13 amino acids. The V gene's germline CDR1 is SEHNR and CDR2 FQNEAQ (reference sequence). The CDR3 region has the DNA TGTGCCAGCAGCTTTCCGCCGGAGGGGACCCAGTACTTC. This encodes CASSFPPEGTQYF.